The rows below give T cell receptor beta chains drawn from one sample of a study of cytotoxic CD8 clonotypes in ibrutinib-treated CLL. Measured with immunoSEQ multiplex PCR; TCRdb has only the in-frame clones, and not every one. The table records some 310,000 clones, just under 80% of them present only once. The specimen was PBMCs, collected before ibrutinib treatment. Every receptor here comes from a human donor with chronic lymphocytic leukemia. The CDR3 runs from the conserved cysteine through the conserved F or W. Each record gives: V gene, J gene, clone size, CDR3 length, D gene, CDR3 DNA, CDR3 protein. A D gene is named only where the DNA matches it firmly. Only some rows state a clone size, as once, few, many or a class for expanded clones.

v_gene: TRBV19
j_gene: TRBJ1-5
abundance: few
len: 12
d_gene: NA
CDR3nt: TGTGCCAGTAGCTGGCCTAATCAGCCCCAGCATTTT
CDR3aa: CASSWPNQPQHF

v_gene: TRBV7-6
j_gene: TRBJ2-7
abundance: NA
len: 15
d_gene: TRBD1
CDR3nt: TGTGCCAGCAGCCGCCGGGACAGGGGAACCTACGAGCAGTACTTC
CDR3aa: CASSRRDRGTYEQYF

v_gene: TRBV4-2
j_gene: TRBJ2-2
abundance: once
len: 11
d_gene: NA
CDR3nt: TGTGCCAGCAGAGATCCCGGGGAGCTGTTTTTT
CDR3aa: CASRDPGELFF

v_gene: TRBV6-5
j_gene: TRBJ1-1
abundance: NA
len: 14
d_gene: NA
CDR3nt: TGTGCCAGCAGTTACAAAGCGATGAACACTGAAGCTTTCTTT
CDR3aa: CASSYKAMNTEAFF

v_gene: TRBV27
j_gene: TRBJ2-7
abundance: NA
len: 16
d_gene: TRBD2
CDR3nt: TGTGCCAGCAGTAGGCTCTCCGGGACTAGCGACTACGAGCAGTACTTC
CDR3aa: CASSRLSGTSDYEQYF

v_gene: TRBV6-1
j_gene: TRBJ2-7
abundance: NA
len: 15
d_gene: TRBD2
CDR3nt: TGTGCCAGCAGTGAAAGACTAGCGGGAGGAGGCGAGCAGTACTTC
CDR3aa: CASSERLAGGGEQYF

v_gene: TRBV11-1
j_gene: TRBJ2-5
abundance: NA
len: 16
d_gene: NA
CDR3nt: TGTGCCAGCAGCCGCGCCGCGACAGGATCTAAAGAGACCCAGTACTTC
CDR3aa: CASSRAATGSKETQYF

v_gene: TRBV5-1
j_gene: TRBJ2-6
abundance: NA
len: 15
d_gene: NA
CDR3nt: TGCGCCAGCAGCTTGAGAGGGAATGGGGCCAACGTCCTGACTTTC
CDR3aa: CASSLRGNGANVLTF

v_gene: TRBV29-1
j_gene: TRBJ1-1
abundance: NA
len: 13
d_gene: NA
CDR3nt: TGCAGCGTTGACGGGGAGAGGGGGACTGAAGCTTTCTTT
CDR3aa: CSVDGERGTEAFF

v_gene: TRBV9
j_gene: TRBJ2-3
abundance: NA
len: 14
d_gene: NA
CDR3nt: TGTGCCAGCAGCGTTGGCGGTAGCACAGATACGCAGTATTTT
CDR3aa: CASSVGGSTDTQYF

v_gene: TRBV29-1
j_gene: TRBJ1-1
abundance: NA
len: 12
d_gene: NA
CDR3nt: TGCAGCGTTGTAGTGGGGGCAAGTGAAGCTTTCTTT
CDR3aa: CSVVVGASEAFF

v_gene: TRBV29-1
j_gene: TRBJ1-1
abundance: NA
len: 11
d_gene: NA
CDR3nt: TGCAGCGTAGTCCTGAACACTGAAGCTTTCTTT
CDR3aa: CSVVLNTEAFF

v_gene: TRBV11-2
j_gene: TRBJ2-1
abundance: NA
len: 15
d_gene: TRBD2
CDR3nt: TGTGCCAGCAGCTTAGCGGGAGGTAGGTTGAATGAGCAGTTCTTC
CDR3aa: CASSLAGGRLNEQFF

v_gene: TRBV15
j_gene: TRBJ2-7
abundance: NA
len: 18
d_gene: TRBD2
CDR3nt: TGTGCCACCAGCGCCGATAGCGGGAGGGCCTTACGATCGGGGGAGCAGTACTTC
CDR3aa: CATSADSGRALRSGEQYF

v_gene: TRBV14
j_gene: TRBJ2-3
abundance: NA
len: 12
d_gene: TRBD2
CDR3nt: TGTGCCAGCAGCCCGCAGCGGGAAACGCAGTATTTT
CDR3aa: CASSPQRETQYF

v_gene: TRBV29-1
j_gene: TRBJ1-1
abundance: NA
len: 11
d_gene: NA
CDR3nt: TGCAGCGTTGCGGGGTTCACTGAAGCTTTCTTT
CDR3aa: CSVAGFTEAFF

v_gene: TRBV7-6
j_gene: TRBJ2-1
abundance: NA
len: 11
d_gene: NA
CDR3nt: TGTGCCAGCAGCCACGGGAATGAGCAGTTCTTC
CDR3aa: CASSHGNEQFF

v_gene: TRBV4-3
j_gene: TRBJ1-1
abundance: NA
len: 15
d_gene: NA
CDR3nt: TGCGCCAGCAGCCAAGAGAAGGGGCGGGTCACTGAAGCTTTCTTT
CDR3aa: CASSQEKGRVTEAFF

v_gene: TRBV9
j_gene: TRBJ2-7
abundance: NA
len: 15
d_gene: TRBD2
CDR3nt: TGTGCCAGCAGCTCCCGGACTAGCGGGATCGCCGAGCAGTACTTC
CDR3aa: CASSSRTSGIAEQYF

v_gene: TRBV7-7
j_gene: TRBJ2-7
abundance: once
len: 15
d_gene: NA
CDR3nt: TGTGCTAGCAGCCTCAGTACCGGACAGTCGTACGAGCAGTACTTC
CDR3aa: CASSLSTGQSYEQYF

v_gene: TRBV7-6
j_gene: TRBJ2-1
abundance: NA
len: 14
d_gene: TRBD2
CDR3nt: TGTGCCAGCAGCGGACTAGCACCGTACAATGAGCAGTTCTTC
CDR3aa: CASSGLAPYNEQFF

v_gene: TRBV4-1
j_gene: TRBJ1-3
abundance: NA
len: 15
d_gene: NA
CDR3nt: TGCGCCAGCAGCCAAGGGGGGTTACCCGGAAACACCATATATTTT
CDR3aa: CASSQGGLPGNTIYF

v_gene: TRBV6-5
j_gene: TRBJ2-1
abundance: NA
len: 16
d_gene: TRBD2
CDR3nt: TGTGCCAGCAGTTACGAAGCGGGGAGCCATTACAATGAGCAGTTCTTC
CDR3aa: CASSYEAGSHYNEQFF

v_gene: TRBV6-5
j_gene: TRBJ2-1
abundance: NA
len: 13
d_gene: TRBD1
CDR3nt: TGTGCCAGCAGTTACTTGACAGGGAATGAGCAGTTCTTC
CDR3aa: CASSYLTGNEQFF

v_gene: TRBV15
j_gene: TRBJ2-1
abundance: NA
len: 13
d_gene: NA
CDR3nt: TGTGCCACCAGGGGGACGGGTTACAATGAGCAGTTCTTC
CDR3aa: CATRGTGYNEQFF

v_gene: TRBV7-2
j_gene: TRBJ1-5
abundance: NA
len: 15
d_gene: TRBD1
CDR3nt: TGTGCCAGCAGCCCTACAGGGGGCGGTAATCAGCCCCAGCATTTT
CDR3aa: CASSPTGGGNQPQHF

v_gene: TRBV9
j_gene: TRBJ2-7
abundance: NA
len: 16
d_gene: NA
CDR3nt: TGTGCCAGCAGCGTATCAATACAACTAAGCTCCTACGAGCAGTACTTC
CDR3aa: CASSVSIQLSSYEQYF

v_gene: TRBV7-8
j_gene: TRBJ2-7
abundance: NA
len: 17
d_gene: TRBD2
CDR3nt: TGTGCCAGCAGCTTAGTAGGCGTTAGCGGGGCGGGGTACGAGCAGTACTTC
CDR3aa: CASSLVGVSGAGYEQYF

v_gene: TRBV6-5
j_gene: TRBJ2-7
abundance: NA
len: 13
d_gene: NA
CDR3nt: TGTGCCAGCAGTTACTCGGGCCCCTACGAGCAGTACTTC
CDR3aa: CASSYSGPYEQYF

v_gene: TRBV19
j_gene: TRBJ2-7
abundance: few
len: 15
d_gene: NA
CDR3nt: TGTGCCAGTAGTGCGGGACCGGGGATCTCCTACGAGCAGTACTTC
CDR3aa: CASSAGPGISYEQYF

v_gene: TRBV5-1
j_gene: TRBJ2-7
abundance: NA
len: 14
d_gene: TRBD1
CDR3nt: TGCGCCAGCAGCTTGGTCCAGGGGGCGCGTGAGCAGTACTTC
CDR3aa: CASSLVQGAREQYF

v_gene: TRBV5-4
j_gene: TRBJ2-7
abundance: NA
len: 15
d_gene: TRBD1
CDR3nt: TGTGCCAGCAGCTTGGCGGCAGGGGGCACTTACGAGCAGTACTTC
CDR3aa: CASSLAAGGTYEQYF

v_gene: TRBV7-2
j_gene: TRBJ2-7
abundance: NA
len: 15
d_gene: TRBD2
CDR3nt: TGTGCCAGCAGCCTTACTAGCGGGAGGGATTACGAGCAGTACTTC
CDR3aa: CASSLTSGRDYEQYF

v_gene: TRBV28
j_gene: TRBJ2-1
abundance: few
len: 15
d_gene: NA
CDR3nt: TGTGCCAGCAGTCTCCTAGGAAGCTCCTACAATGAGCAGTTCTTC
CDR3aa: CASSLLGSSYNEQFF

v_gene: TRBV7-2
j_gene: TRBJ2-5
abundance: NA
len: 16
d_gene: NA
CDR3nt: TGTGCCAGCAGCTTAGAATGGACACAGCCTTGGGAGACCCAGTACTTC
CDR3aa: CASSLEWTQPWETQYF

v_gene: TRBV7-2
j_gene: TRBJ2-3
abundance: NA
len: 18
d_gene: TRBD2
CDR3nt: TGTGCCAGCGGCCCGGGACTAGCGGGAGGACGGCGAGCAGATACGCAGTATTTT
CDR3aa: CASGPGLAGGRRADTQYF

v_gene: TRBV9
j_gene: TRBJ2-5
abundance: NA
len: 15
d_gene: TRBD1
CDR3nt: TGTGCCAGCAGCGTAACCGACAGGGGTTTGGAGACCCAGTACTTC
CDR3aa: CASSVTDRGLETQYF

v_gene: TRBV29-1
j_gene: TRBJ2-1
abundance: NA
len: 13
d_gene: NA
CDR3nt: TGCAGCGTTGATAGGGCAACCGGGAATGAGCAGTTCTTC
CDR3aa: CSVDRATGNEQFF

v_gene: TRBV29-1
j_gene: TRBJ2-7
abundance: NA
len: 12
d_gene: NA
CDR3nt: TGCAGCGTTGCAGGGGCCGTCGACGAGCAGTACTTC
CDR3aa: CSVAGAVDEQYF

v_gene: TRBV29-1
j_gene: TRBJ2-1
abundance: many
len: 12
d_gene: NA
CDR3nt: TGCACCGTCAGGGAGTCCTACAATGAGCAGTTCTTC
CDR3aa: CTVRESYNEQFF

v_gene: TRBV27
j_gene: TRBJ2-1
abundance: NA
len: 14
d_gene: TRBD2
CDR3nt: TGTGCCAGTCAGCGGGAGTCGATTTACAATGAGCAGTTCTTC
CDR3aa: CASQRESIYNEQFF

v_gene: TRBV10-3
j_gene: TRBJ2-2
abundance: NA
len: 12
d_gene: NA
CDR3nt: TGTGCCATCAGTACACAGGGTGGGGAGCTGTTTTTT
CDR3aa: CAISTQGGELFF

v_gene: TRBV27
j_gene: TRBJ2-7
abundance: once
len: 15
d_gene: NA
CDR3nt: TGTGCCAGCAGTTTATCGGATAGGCACAGCTACGAGCAGTACTTC
CDR3aa: CASSLSDRHSYEQYF

v_gene: TRBV10-3
j_gene: TRBJ2-6
abundance: NA
len: 17
d_gene: TRBD1
CDR3nt: TGTGCCATCAGTCCGGGACAGGGGGGTACTGGGGCCAACGTCCTGACTTTC
CDR3aa: CAISPGQGGTGANVLTF

v_gene: TRBV7-3
j_gene: TRBJ2-3
abundance: few
len: 14
d_gene: NA
CDR3nt: TGTGCCAGCAGCTACTCTCCACAGGGAGATACGCAGTATTTT
CDR3aa: CASSYSPQGDTQYF

v_gene: TRBV2
j_gene: TRBJ1-1
abundance: few
len: 13
d_gene: NA
CDR3nt: TGTGCCAGCAGTGTGTGGGGGAGCACTGAAGCTTTCTTT
CDR3aa: CASSVWGSTEAFF

v_gene: TRBV9
j_gene: TRBJ2-5
abundance: few
len: 14
d_gene: NA
CDR3nt: TGTGCCAGCAGCGTAGGAGTCTACCAAGAGACCCAGTACTTC
CDR3aa: CASSVGVYQETQYF

v_gene: TRBV19
j_gene: TRBJ2-7
abundance: NA
len: 14
d_gene: NA
CDR3nt: TGTGCCAGTAGCCCACGGCGGGAACAGGTCGAGCAGTACTTC
CDR3aa: CASSPRREQVEQYF

v_gene: TRBV19
j_gene: TRBJ2-7
abundance: NA
len: 14
d_gene: TRBD1
CDR3nt: TGTGCCAGTAGTATTCTGGACAGGTCCTACGAGCAGTACTTC
CDR3aa: CASSILDRSYEQYF

v_gene: TRBV6-6
j_gene: TRBJ1-2
abundance: NA
len: 15
d_gene: NA
CDR3nt: TGTGCCAGCAGTTACTCGGCGACAGTTAACTATGGCTACACCTTC
CDR3aa: CASSYSATVNYGYTF

v_gene: TRBV5-1
j_gene: TRBJ2-3
abundance: NA
len: 14
d_gene: NA
CDR3nt: TGCGCCAGCAGCTTGTCGTCGGCGGCAGATACGCAGTATTTT
CDR3aa: CASSLSSAADTQYF

v_gene: TRBV5-5
j_gene: TRBJ2-2
abundance: NA
len: 15
d_gene: TRBD1
CDR3nt: TGTGCCAGCAGCTTGGGGACAGGAAAAACCGGGGAGCTGTTTTTT
CDR3aa: CASSLGTGKTGELFF

v_gene: TRBV9
j_gene: TRBJ1-2
abundance: NA
len: 15
d_gene: NA
CDR3nt: TGTGCCAGCAGCGTAGCTACAGGGTTTGACTATGGCTACACCTTC
CDR3aa: CASSVATGFDYGYTF

v_gene: TRBV11-3
j_gene: TRBJ2-1
abundance: NA
len: 13
d_gene: NA
CDR3nt: TGTGCCAGCAGCCTGCGACGGTACAATGAGCAGTTCTTC
CDR3aa: CASSLRRYNEQFF

v_gene: TRBV5-4
j_gene: TRBJ2-5
abundance: NA
len: 16
d_gene: NA
CDR3nt: TGTGCCAGCAGCTCCGCGGGACTGGGTGGTGGGGAGACCCAGTACTTC
CDR3aa: CASSSAGLGGGETQYF

v_gene: TRBV5-1
j_gene: TRBJ2-2
abundance: once
len: 18
d_gene: NA
CDR3nt: TGCGCCAGCAGCTTGGCAGCCAAGGCAGGTACTAACACCGGGGAGCTGTTTTTT
CDR3aa: CASSLAAKAGTNTGELFF

v_gene: TRBV2
j_gene: TRBJ2-2
abundance: once
len: 12
d_gene: NA
CDR3nt: TGTGCGGTCGCGACGAACACCGGGGAGCTGTTTTTT
CDR3aa: CAVATNTGELFF